The clone carrying this T cell receptor beta chain was observed at least ten times. The target antigen is unknown. Documented time point: patch test 3, about 24 weeks after DPC sensitization. Specified treatment: therapeutic diphenylcyclopropenone sensitization with weekly scalp DPC. V was trimmed by 2 bases and J by 8 bases, leaving 18 bases between them. From germline, CDR1 is SGHTA and CDR2 FQGNSA. The CDR3 covers 15 residues. TCRdb fed the RACE reads into MiXCR, producing one record per CDR3 protein. Altogether about 58,000 distinct CDR3 sequences are present, around 12% being singletons, with the ten largest covering around 2.4%. This sample was included in a study of human T cells and chemical hapten exposure. Study-wide points: Expanded TCRs clustered into significantly more large CDR3 similarity groups than controls, the analysis revealed. Among TCRs, those above 1 in 1000 frequency were unaffected by DPC sensitization.

The receptor comes from a man aged 30-40 years with alopecia areata. Some clones in this sample may be carry-over from other donors' samples. The genes are TRBV7-2 and TRBJ1-2; TRBD1 might be the D (5 bases). The sample in question was whole blood, obtained in connection with sensitization to the hapten diphenylcyclopropenone (DPC). The CDR3, as DNA: TGTGCCAGCAGCTTAACCAGCTTACAGGCAGCCGGCTACACCTTC. Protein sequence: CASSLTSLQAAGYTF. Supplemented by reference TRBV7-2 and TRBJ1-2, the full variable domain reads GAGVSQSPSNKVTEKGKDVELRCDPISGHTALYWYRQSLGQGLEFLIYFQGNSAPDKSGLPSDRFSAERTGGSVSTLTIQRTQQEDSAVYLCASSLTSLQAAGYTFGSGTRLTVV.